The 9 T cell receptor beta chains below come from one sample, sequenced in a study of metastatic and nonmetastatic thyroid tumors. No patient had received any treatment before thyroid surgery. TCRdb recomputed clones from the PCR reads via MiXCR. The profile shows more than 15,000 clones, approximately 17% of them singletons. Input material: blood. The receptors originated from a male donor with papillary thyroid cancer or a benign thyroid nodule (not recorded which). Some clones in this sample may be carry-over from other donors' samples.

There are many counts of this clone. The V and J genes are TRBV10-3 and TRBJ2-5; D uncertain. Germline V gives CDR1 ENHRY, CDR2 SYGVKD. This CDR3 comprises 13 residues. V gave up 0 bases and J gave up 4 bases, with 6 bases separating them. The CDR3 DNA sequence: TGTGCCATCAGTGAGTCGATGGGAGAGACCCAGTACTTC. It specifies CAISESMGETQYF.

This clone showed up many times. This chain uses TRBV6-1 with TRBJ2-1; 13 bases match TRBD2. The CDR3 has 15 residues. CDR1 is MNHNS, CDR2 SASEGT, per germline. Trimming removed 1 base from V and 6 bases from J; junction bases left unmatched: 0. CDR3 DNA sequence: TGTGCCAGCAGTGAAGGGACTAGCGGGAGCAATGAGCAGTTCTTC. It codes for CASSEGTSGSNEQFF.

This clone came up many times. This chain joins TRBV28 and TRBJ2-1; 7 bases fit TRBD2. CDR1 is MDHEN and CDR2 is SYDVKM in the germline V gene. With 10 bases clipped from V and 0 bases from J, the junction kept 6 bases outside the gene matches. CDR3 length equals 14 residues. CDR3 residues: CATLAGASYNEQFF. As DNA, the CDR3 is TGTGCCACCTTAGCGGGCGCCTCCTACAATGAGCAGTTCTTC.

This clone was recorded at least ten times. The chain employs TRBV27 and TRBJ2-7, with no clear D. V gave up 1 base and J gave up 3 bases, with 10 bases separating them. CDR3 length: 14 amino acids. Germline V gives CDR1 MNHEY, CDR2 SMNVEV (reference sequence). CDR3 sequence reads: CASSLLYRYYEQYF. CDR3 DNA: TGTGCCAGCAGTTTATTGTACCGTTACTACGAGCAGTACTTC.

This clone was observed many times. V gene TRBV19 combines with J gene TRBJ1-5; unclear D gene. The germline V and J ends were trimmed by 1 base and 3 bases, with 10 bases remaining between them. The germline V gene encodes CDR1 LNHDA and CDR2 SQIVND (reference sequence). The CDR3 covers 15 residues. The DNA for the CDR3 is TGTGCCAGTAGTATAGGCGGAAGTAACAATCAGCCCCAGCATTTT. It yields the protein CASSIGGSNNQPQHF.

This clone appeared many times. The chain carries TRBV19 and TRBJ2-1; 7 nucleotides agree with TRBD2. Losses at the gene ends were 5 bases for V and 4 bases for J; bases not matched to a gene: 8. The CDR3 runs to 15 residues. CDR1 LNHDA and CDR2 SQIVND come from the germline V gene (reference sequence). CDR3 DNA sequence: TGTGCCAGTAGTGCGCCGGGACTATATTACAATGAGCAGTTCTTC. Translating it yields CASSAPGLYYNEQFF.

This clone was detected a few times. The rearrangement links TRBV6-1 to TRBJ2-3, with a possible D match to TRBD2 (5 bases). Germline-derived CDR1 and CDR2 are MNHNS and SASEGT. This CDR3 has 15 residues. V lost 6 bases, J lost 1 base, and 14 bases lay in between. The CDR3 loop reads CASRSVVRGTDTQYF. The CDR3, as DNA: TGTGCCAGCAGGTCCGTAGTGAGGGGCACAGATACGCAGTATTTT.

By sample fraction, this clone is medium-sized. The CDR3 sequence: CASSLVVWGREPQHF. In DNA form, the CDR3 reads TGCGCCAGCAGCCTAGTTGTCTGGGGACGGGAGCCCCAGCATTTT. The rearrangement links TRBV4-1 to TRBJ1-5; D might be TRBD1 (5 bases). Trimming removed 4 bases from V and 8 bases from J, with 18 bases in between. The CDR3 spans 15 residues. Per the germline V gene, CDR1 is MGHRA and CDR2 is YSYEKL.

This clone was recorded many times. A clone one base away is much larger, so this may be a read error. Other DNA sequences in this sample translate to the same CDR3. The rearrangement uses TRBV5-8 and TRBJ2-7; possible D gene TRBD1, 6 bases. The germline V and J ends were trimmed by 5 bases and 7 bases, with 19 bases remaining between them. The germline V gene has CDR1 SGHTS and CDR2 YDEGEE. The CDR3 has 14 amino acids. As DNA, the CDR3 is TGTGCCAGCAGAGAACCGGGACAAGGAGGAGAGCAGTACTTC. Its protein product is CASREPGQGGEQYF. The entire variable domain, with the rest obtained from reference TRBV5-8 and TRBJ2-7, is as follows: EAGVTQSPTHLIKTRGQQATLRCSPISGHTSVYWYQQALGLGLQFLLWYDEGEERNRGNFPPRFSGRQFPNYSSELNVNALELEDSALYLCASREPGQGGEQYFGPGTRLTVT.